This TCR beta chain was profiled in a study of tumor-infiltrating lymphocytes in primary liver carcinoma. Germline V gene data show CDR1 as SEHNR and CDR2 as FQNEAQ (reference sequence). This CDR3 is 12 amino acids long. Trimming removed 8 bases from V and 0 bases from J, with 7 bases in between. General study points: Compared with tumor region pairs, tumor-adjacent and tumor-blood pairs overlapped less. Detection in all five tumor regions applied to only about 8-25% of top clones.

Regarding this clonotype: As yet, its antigen is unknown. Lacking the conserved final phenylalanine or tryptophan, this CDR3 likely reflects a read error.

RNA and DNA were co-extracted from about 20-30 mg of unsorted bulk tissue. Surgeons treated the primary liver carcinoma of the patients by surgical resection. The study sampled five separate regions from each tumor. TCR beta cDNA came from roughly 0.45 ug total RNA, primed with a constant-region primer. Generation of the TCR beta libraries relied on three nested multiplex PCR rounds using slightly modified ARM-PCR. The opening two PCR rounds, about 11 cycles each, paired TRBV1-TRBV30 forward primers with a C-beta reverse primer. From the multiplex PCR reads, TCRdb called clonotypes with MiXCR, one entry per CDR3 protein. The data hold approximately 120,000 distinct CDR3 sequences, with around 60% observed a single time.

The receptor's source is a woman aged 55-70 years with primary liver carcinoma and hepatitis B virus infection. The sample comprised liver tumor tissue from sampling region 3. Noted subset: tumor region T3, left-lateral pole. V gene TRBV7-9 combines with J gene TRBJ1-1, with D possibly matching TRBD1 (5 bases). The CDR3 DNA reads TGTGCCAGCCTACAGGTGAACACTGAAGCTTTCCTT. Translating gives CASLQVNTEAFL.